The source of this T cell receptor (beta chain) is a study of CD8 T cells in Susac syndrome. Study-level findings and limits: Susac-specific public clones in total CD8+ repertoires numbered 15 to 20; in CD8+ TEMRA repertoires, they numbered 5 or 6. Maximal CD8+ clonal expansion in Susac was observed within TEMRA cells and among active patients.

The CDR3 spans 15 residues. In germline, CDR1 is SGDLS, CDR2 YYNGEE. V shed 3 bases, J shed 2 bases, and the junction held 8 bases outside the gene matches. After extraction with the RNeasy kit, roughly 0.45 to 1 ug of the RNA was reverse transcribed using random hexamers. A multiplex approach, immunoSEQ multiplex PCR, amplified TCR beta CDR3 across 54 Vbeta and 13 Jbeta. TCRdb used MiXCR to reprocess the immunoSEQ multiplex PCR reads, holding one entry per CDR3 protein. The sample lists about 190,000 distinct CDR3 sequences, approximately 95% occurring once. About this clonotype: What it recognizes is unknown.

The specimen was CD8+ T cells from PBMCs. This sequence was found in a human donor with Susac syndrome. This chain uses TRBV9 with TRBJ2-7; 7 positions match TRBD2. The CDR3 region has the DNA TGTGCCAGCAGCGCCGCAGCGGGGCACCCCTACGAGCAGTACTTC. Its protein is CASSAAAGHPYEQYF.